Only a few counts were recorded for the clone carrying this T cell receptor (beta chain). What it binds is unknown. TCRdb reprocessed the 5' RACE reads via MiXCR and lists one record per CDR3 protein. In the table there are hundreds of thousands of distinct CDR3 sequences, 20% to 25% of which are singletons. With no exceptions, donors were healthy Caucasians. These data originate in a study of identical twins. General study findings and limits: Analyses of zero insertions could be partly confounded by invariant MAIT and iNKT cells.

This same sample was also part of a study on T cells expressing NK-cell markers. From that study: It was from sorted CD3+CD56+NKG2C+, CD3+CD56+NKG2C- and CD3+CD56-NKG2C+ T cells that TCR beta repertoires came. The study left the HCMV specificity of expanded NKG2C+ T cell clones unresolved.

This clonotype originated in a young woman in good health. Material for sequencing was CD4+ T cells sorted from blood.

This CDR3 reads CASSSPPGQQYF. CDR3 DNA: TGTGCCAGCAGCTCACCCCCCGGGCAGCAGTATTTT. The chain is built from TRBV7-2 and TRBJ2-3; D unclear. This CDR3 comprises 12 residues. Germline-derived CDR1 and CDR2 are SGHTA and FQGNSA. V was shortened by 4 bases and J by 11 bases, with 13 bases between the two germline ends. The variable domain in full, with the rest retrieved from reference TRBV7-2 and TRBJ2-3, is GAGVSQSPSNKVTEKGKDVELRCDPISGHTALYWYRQSLGQGLEFLIYFQGNSAPDKSGLPSDRFSAERTGGSVSTLTIQRTQQEDSAVYLCASSSPPGQQYFGPGTRLTVL.